Below are 3 T cell receptor beta chains sequenced from a single sample in a study of CD8+ T cells in alopecia areata. Investigators isolated RNA and reverse transcribed it into cDNA to act as the sequencing template. TCRdb's copy holds only in-frame clones and misses some; the assay was immunoSEQ multiplex PCR. The data hold 130,000 to 150,000 clones, with 40% to 65% observed a single time. Source: CD4+ T cells sorted from blood, taken at week 0. All receptors come from a human donor with alopecia areata.

The gene calls are TRBV5-6 and TRBJ1-2; no clear D gene. The CDR3 loop spans 13 amino acids. CDR1 and CDR2 from the germline V gene are SGHDT and YYEEEE. V dropped 2 bases and J dropped 5 bases, with 10 bases sitting between them. The CDR3 reads CASSLPRPYGYTF. CDR3 in DNA: TGTGCCAGCAGCTTACCTCGACCTTATGGCTACACCTTC.

The V and J genes are TRBV28 and TRBJ2-5, with D tentatively TRBD2 (5 bases). The end of the DNA aligns better with TRBJ2-7, so the J call may be wrong. The germline V gene encodes CDR1 MDHEN and CDR2 SYDVKM. The CDR3 contains 14 residues. CDR3 nucleotides: TGTGCCAGCAGTGAGGGCGGAACGTGGGCCGAGCAGTACTTC. Encoded protein: CASSEGGTWAEQYF.

This clone was seen more than once but under ten times. The chain recombines TRBV30 with TRBJ2-3, with 9 bases that match TRBD2. The CDR3 covers 15 residues. V was pared by 3 bases and J by 4 bases, with 8 bases of the junction left unmatched. Germline V gene sequence: CDR1 GTSNPN, CDR2 SVGIG (reference sequence). The CDR3: CAWRREGRVSDTQYF. CDR3 nucleotides: TGTGCCTGGAGGCGGGAGGGCCGGGTATCAGATACGCAGTATTTT.